The 6 T cell receptor beta chains below were found in one sample sequenced in a study of cytomegalovirus exposure and HLA in healthy donors. PCR was performed using 60 Vbeta and 13 Jbeta primers. Profiling relied on immunoSEQ multiplex PCR, and the TCRdb table lists in-frame clones only, not all of them. The data contain 200,000 or so clones, approximately 88% of them singletons. Input material: PBMCs. The source of these receptors is a boy younger than 18 in good health and CMV-seronegative.

The chain couples TRBV4-1 to TRBJ1-2, with D tentatively TRBD1 (6 bases). The germline V gene has CDR1 MGHRA and CDR2 YSYEKL. V was trimmed by 2 bases and J by 4 bases, leaving 11 bases between them. The CDR3 is made up of 14 amino acids. This CDR3 reads CASSQLQGIYGYTF. The CDR3 DNA follows: TGCGCCAGCAGCCAATTACAGGGCATCTATGGCTACACCTTC.

The sample holds a few counts of this clone. The J gene is TRBJ2-7, the V gene TRBV7-9; D remains unclear. V was clipped by 5 bases and J by 4 bases, with 6 bases between them. CDR3 length: 11 residues. Looked up from germline, CDR1 is SEHNR and CDR2 is FQNEAQ (reference sequence). CDR3 DNA: TGTGCCAGCAGCCCGTTGTACGAGCAGTACTTC. As protein: CASSPLYEQYF.

The chain joins TRBV4-1 to TRBJ1-1, with TRBD1 as a possible D gene (6 bases). Germline lookup yields CDR1 MGHRA and CDR2 YSYEKL. The CDR3 length is 16 residues. V lost 0 bases and J lost 5, with 16 bases in between. DNA for the CDR3: TGCGCCAGCAGCCAAGATCTTGGGGGCGCAGGAACTGAAGCTTTCTTT. This translates into CASSQDLGGAGTEAFF.

V is TRBV11-3 and J is TRBJ2-3; D is possibly TRBD2 (5 bases). The CDR3 length is 15 residues. In germline, CDR1 is SGHNT, CDR2 YENEEA. V dropped 1 base and J dropped 3 bases, with 11 bases sitting between them. As DNA, the CDR3 is TGTGCCAGCAGCTTAGGGACTGGGGAAACAGATACGCAGTATTTT. It translates to CASSLGTGETDTQYF.

J is TRBJ2-7 and V is TRBV29-1; 10 bases align to TRBD2. V lost 4 bases and J lost 1; bases outside the gene matches: 4. The CDR3 extends over 14 amino acids. Germline lookup yields CDR1 SQVTM and CDR2 ANQGSEA. In DNA, the CDR3 is TGCAGCGTTGTGACTAGCGGGTTATCCTACGAGCAGTACTTC. It codes for CSVVTSGLSYEQYF.

The chain carries TRBV5-6 and TRBJ1-1, with 8 positions matching TRBD1. CDR1 is SGHDT and CDR2 is YYEEEE in the germline V gene. Unmatched junction bases numbered 4, after V lost 2 bases and J lost 1 base. The CDR3 covers 15 residues. The CDR3 sequence is CASSFLDRENTEAFF. DNA for the CDR3: TGTGCCAGCAGCTTTTTGGACAGGGAGAACACTGAAGCTTTCTTT.